A selection of T cell receptor beta chains follows, all from one sample in a study of glioma-infiltrating T cells. TCRdb analysed the multiplex PCR reads with MiXCR anew, one entry per CDR3 protein. The data hold roughly 120,000 distinct CDR3 sequences, with roughly 23% observed a single time. Sequenced: glioma tissue, nonneoplastic brain tissue, or PBMCs (not recorded which). The source is a human donor with low-grade glioma or glioblastoma, undergoing nonglioma brain surgery, or in good health (not recorded which). Both conserved end residues are part of each CDR3. A D gene is named only where the DNA matches it firmly. The listing skips clone size in some rows; elsewhere it reads once, few, many or a size class.

J | V | size | D | CDR3 | DNA
TRBJ2-2 | TRBV4-1 | many | TRBD2 | CASSQASGANTGELFF | TGCGCCAGCAGCCAGGCTAGCGGGGCGAACACCGGGGAGCTGTTTTTT
TRBJ2-2 | TRBV7-6 | many | . | CASSLGSFANTGELFF | TGTGCCAGCAGCTTAGGGAGTTTCGCGAACACCGGGGAGCTGTTTTTT
TRBJ1-1 | TRBV7-9 | many | TRBD1 | CASSSQGGVTEAFF | TGTGCCAGCAGCTCGCAGGGGGGGGTCACTGAAGCTTTCTTT
TRBJ2-3 | TRBV20-1 | many | . | CSAPSYRTDTQYF | TGCAGTGCTCCCTCATATCGCACAGATACGCAGTATTTT
TRBJ2-1 | TRBV14 | many | . | CASSQDSSRGREQFF | TGTGCCAGCAGCCAAGATTCTTCGCGGGGGCGTGAGCAGTTCTTC
TRBJ2-7 | TRBV29-1 | . | . | CSFRTSYEQYF | TGCAGCTTCCGAACCTCCTACGAGCAGTACTTC
TRBJ1-5 | TRBV28 | many | . | CASRYQGYPQHF | TGTGCCAGCAGGTACCAGGGGTATCCCCAGCATTTT
TRBJ1-6 | TRBV12-5 | . | TRBD1 | CASGSGTVNSPLHF | TGTGCTAGTGGTTCAGGGACAGTTAATTCACCCCTCCACTTT
TRBJ2-1 | TRBV9 | . | TRBD2 | CASSDSPSGSWFTYNEQFF | TGTGCCAGCAGCGATAGCCCTAGCGGGAGTTGGTTCACCTACAATGAGCAGTTCTTC
TRBJ2-3 | TRBV6-6 | many | . | CASSYLLDSTDTQYF | TGTGCCAGCAGTTACCTGCTTGACTCCACAGATACGCAGTATTTT
TRBJ1-4 | TRBV5-4 | many | . | CASSRDATNEKLFF | TGTGCCAGCAGCCGGGACGCAACTAATGAAAAACTGTTTTTT
TRBJ2-3 | TRBV4-3 | many | TRBD2 | CASSQGSSGWGTDTQYF | TGCGCCAGCAGCCAAGGGTCTAGCGGATGGGGCACAGATACGCAGTATTTT
TRBJ1-1 | TRBV4-1 | many | TRBD1 | CASSRTTGGTEAFF | TGCGCCAGCAGCCGAACTACAGGGGGCACTGAAGCTTTCTTT
TRBJ2-7 | TRBV29-1 | few | TRBD1 | CSVVAGTGLSEQYF | TGCAGCGTCGTGGCCGGGACAGGGCTCTCCGAGCAGTACTTC
TRBJ2-5 | TRBV12-3/TRBV12-4 | . | TRBD1 | CASSPLDRGRETKYF | TGTGCCAGCAGCCCTCTAGACAGGGGGAGGGAGACCAAGTACTTC
TRBJ1-6 | TRBV6-4 | many | . | CASSVAPGGNSPLHF | TGTGCCAGCAGTGTTGCCCCCGGGGGAAATTCACCCCTCCACTTT
TRBJ1-1 | TRBV29-1 | . | . | CSAGFGNTGAFF | TGCAGCGCTGGATTCGGGAACACTGGAGCTTTCTTT
TRBJ1-2 | TRBV29-1 | . | TRBD1 | CSVELEWGTGYGYTF | TGCAGCGTTGAATTGGAGTGGGGGACAGGGTACGGCTACACCTTC
TRBJ2-7 | TRBV29-1 | . | . | CSVVGQGATYEQNF | .
TRBJ2-3 | TRBV7-9 | few | . | CASSLAAGSDTQYF | TGTGCCAGCAGCTTAGCTGCGGGGTCAGATACGCAGTATTTT
TRBJ2-5 | TRBV18 | . | . | CASSPGTRETQYF | TGTGCCAGCTCACCTGGGACACGAGAGACCCAGTACTTC
TRBJ2-5 | TRBV4-1 | many | . | CASSPIGEPGQETQYF | TGCGCCAGCAGCCCGATCGGGGAGCCTGGGCAAGAGACCCAGTACTTC
TRBJ2-1 | TRBV9 | . | TRBD2 | CASSPRPPGGRDEQFF | TGTGCCAGCAGCCCACGACCCCCCGGGGGGAGGGATGAGCAGTTCTTC
TRBJ2-3 | TRBV20-1 | many | TRBD2 | CRAGLASSTDTQYF | TGCAGAGCCGGACTAGCGTCTAGCACAGATACGCAGTATTTT
TRBJ2-7 | TRBV4-3 | . | TRBD2 | CASSQGLAEPYSYEQYF | TGCGCCAGCAGCCAGGGACTAGCGGAGCCCTACTCCTACGAGCAGTACTTC
TRBJ1-1 | TRBV19 | many | . | CASSRGRGTLNTEAFF | TGTGCCAGTAGTAGGGGGCGTGGGACATTGAACACTGAAGCTTTCTTT
TRBJ1-1 | TRBV5-4 | few | . | CASSMPGARGVMAEAFF | TGTGCCAGCAGCATGCCGGGGGCCAGGGGCGTGATGGCTGAAGCTTTCTTT
TRBJ2-7 | TRBV29-1 | . | TRBD2 | CSVRKAGASMYEQYF | TGCAGCGTTAGGAAAGCGGGAGCGTCTATGTACGAGCAGTACTTC
TRBJ2-1 | TRBV10-3 | many | . | CAISVNANEQFF | TGTGCCATCAGTGTTAATGCCAATGAGCAGTTCTTC
TRBJ1-1 | TRBV19 | few | . | CASTPMRTVNTEAFF | TGTGCCAGTACCCCTATGCGGACAGTGAACACTGAAGCTTTCTTT
TRBJ2-7 | TRBV20-1 | . | . | CSARTGGYEQYF | TGCAGTGCTAGGACGGGTGGCTACGAGCAGTACTTC
TRBJ1-5 | TRBV20-1 | many | TRBD1 | CSAHTGTEDRPQHF | TGCAGTGCTCACACCGGGACAGAGGATAGGCCCCAGCATTTT
TRBJ2-3 | TRBV20-1 | many | . | CSASLPAGSHSTDTQYF | TGCAGTGCTTCCCTTCCGGCGGGCTCCCATAGCACAGATACGCAGTATTTT
TRBJ2-7 | TRBV4-1 | many | TRBD2 | CASSLLWLMGTSGDSTAYEQYF | TGCGCCAGCAGCTTATTATGGCTAATGGGGACTAGCGGAGACAGTACAGCTTACGAGCAGTACTTC
TRBJ2-3 | TRBV27 | many | . | CASSLIPPPRDTQYF | TGTGCCAGCAGTTTAATCCCCCCACCTAGAGATACGCAGTATTTT
TRBJ2-5 | TRBV7-2 | . | . | CARRFALQETPYF | TGTGCCCGCCGCTTCGCACTTCAAGAGACCCCGTACTTC
TRBJ1-2 | TRBV12-3/TRBV12-4 | many | TRBD1 | CASSVAGGSYTF | TGTGCCAGCAGTGTGGCAGGGGGCAGCTACACCTTC
TRBJ2-5 | TRBV7-9 | many | TRBD2 | CASRGREGLAGVRETQYF | TGTGCCAGCAGAGGCCGAGAAGGACTAGCGGGAGTCCGAGAGACCCAGTACTTC
TRBJ2-3 | TRBV7-2 | many | . | CASSLTSGSTDTQYF | TGTGCCAGCAGCTTGACGAGCGGGAGCACAGATACGCAGTATTTT
TRBJ1-3 | TRBV7-2 | many | . | CASSPRDSGNTIYF | TGTGCCAGCAGCCCCAGGGACTCGGGAAACACCATATATTTT
TRBJ2-7 | TRBV5-1 | . | . | CASSPQGTTPEQYF | TGCGCCAGCAGCCCCCAGGGGACTACACCCGAGCAGTACTTC
TRBJ2-1 | TRBV3-1 | . | . | CASSQDPRDGSYNEQFF | TGTGCCAGCAGCCAAGATCCCCGGGATGGCTCCTACAATGAGCAGTTCTTC
TRBJ2-1 | TRBV12-3/TRBV12-4 | many | TRBD2 | CASSIGTIYNEQFF | TGTGCCAGCAGTATCGGGACTATCTACAATGAGCAGTTCTTC
TRBJ2-5 | TRBV4-1 | many | TRBD2 | CASSRLAGTMETQYF | TGCGCCAGCAGTCGACTAGCGGGAACCATGGAGACCCAGTACTTC
TRBJ2-5 | TRBV4-2 | few | . | CASSQDRQETQYF | TGTGCCAGCAGCCAGGACCGCCAAGAGACCCAGTACTTC
TRBJ2-3 | TRBV19 | many | . | CASRRDPGTDTQYF | TGTGCCAGTAGACGGGACCCCGGCACAGATACGCAGTATTTT
TRBJ2-2 | TRBV20-1 | many | . | CSASKGQGLNTGELFF | TGCAGTGCTTCTAAGGGCCAGGGGCTGAACACCGGGGAGCTGTTTTTT
TRBJ2-7 | TRBV20-1 | many | TRBD1 | CSASIGTATYEQYF | TGCAGTGCTAGTATAGGGACAGCCACCTACGAGCAGTACTTC